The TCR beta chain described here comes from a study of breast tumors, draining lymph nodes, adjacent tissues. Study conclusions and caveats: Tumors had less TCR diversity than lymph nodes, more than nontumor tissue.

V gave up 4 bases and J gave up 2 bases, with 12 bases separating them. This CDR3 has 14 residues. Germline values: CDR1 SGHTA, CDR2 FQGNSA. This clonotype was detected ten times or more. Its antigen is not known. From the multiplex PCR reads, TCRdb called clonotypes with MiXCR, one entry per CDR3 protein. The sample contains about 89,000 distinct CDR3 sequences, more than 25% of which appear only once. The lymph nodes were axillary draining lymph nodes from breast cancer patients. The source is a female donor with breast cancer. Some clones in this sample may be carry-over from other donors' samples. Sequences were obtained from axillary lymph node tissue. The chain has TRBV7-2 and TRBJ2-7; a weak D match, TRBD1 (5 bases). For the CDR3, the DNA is TGTGCCAGCAGCTCCCAGGGTGGCGCCTACGAGCAGTACTTC. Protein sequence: CASSSQGGAYEQYF.